Listed here are 14 T cell receptor beta chains from one sample, sequenced in a study of blood T cell repertoires in COVID-19 (dated by TCRdb to between 2020 and 2021). Receptor amplification or capture employed the immunoSEQ multiplex PCR assay. TCRdb provides this immuneACCESS table in a form limited to in-frame rearrangements. Some clones are lacking; in checked studies, under half of them reflect an unresolved V gene, and why the rest are absent is not known. Recorded for this sample are some 200,000 clones; roughly nine tenths of them occurred a single time. Jointly, the top ten make up over 9.5% of the sample. Sequencing was carried out using peripheral blood. These receptors originate from an older woman with COVID-19, enrolled during active disease.

The chain is built from TRBV29-1 and TRBJ1-1, with 8 bases aligning to TRBD1. Germline V gives CDR1 SQVTM, CDR2 ANQGSEA. This CDR3 region has 12 residues. The J segment lost 4 bases and the V segment lost 6 bases, leaving 4 bases of the junction unmatched. The CDR3 here is CSVITGGTEAFF. In DNA form, the CDR3 reads TGCAGCGTCATAACAGGGGGCACTGAAGCTTTCTTT. Drawing the rest from reference TRBV29-1 and TRBJ1-1, the complete variable domain is SAVISQKPSRDICQRGTSLTIQCQVDSQVTMMFWYRQQPGQSLTLIATANQGSEATYESGFVIDKFPISRPNLTFSTLTVSNMSPEDSSIYLCSVITGGTEAFFGQGTRLTVV.

The chain employs TRBV6-1 and TRBJ2-3; TRBD1 might be the D (6 bases). Trimming cost V 3 bases and J 2 bases, with 9 bases left between them. Germline loops: CDR1 MNHNS, CDR2 SASEGT. The CDR3 consists of 14 residues. DNA of the CDR3: TGTGCCAGCAGTGACACAGGGTCCACAGATACGCAGTATTTT. Translated: CASSDTGSTDTQYF.

V gene TRBV27 combines with J gene TRBJ2-7; 10 nucleotides agree with TRBD2. V shed 1 base and J 0 bases; nucleotides not matched to a gene: 3. The germline CDR1 and CDR2 sequences are MNHEY and SMNVEV (reference sequence). The CDR3 length is 16 residues. The CDR3 DNA follows: TGTGCCAGCAGTTTATGGGCTAGCGGGAGCTCCTACGAGCAGTACTTC. As protein: CASSLWASGSSYEQYF.

The V and J genes are TRBV30 and TRBJ2-1; D might be TRBD2 (5 bases). Trimming removed 3 bases at V and 5 bases at J, with 14 bases between. The CDR3 is 14 amino acids. The V gene's germline CDR1 is GTSNPN and CDR2 SVGIG (reference sequence). CDR3 DNA: TGTGCCTGGAGAATACTAGGTTCCCACAATGAGCAGTTCTTC. Amino acids: CAWRILGSHNEQFF. Looking up the rest from reference TRBV30 and TRBJ2-1 gives the full variable domain: SQTIHQWPATLVQPVGSPLSLECTVEGTSNPNLYWYRQAAGRGLQLLFYSVGIGQISSEVPQNLSASRPQDRQFILSSKKLLLSDSGFYLCAWRILGSHNEQFFGPGTRLTVL.

The chain couples TRBV5-4 to TRBJ1-1; 8 bases are shared with TRBD1. V gave up 0 bases and J gave up 7 bases; unmatched junction bases: 2. CDR1 is SGHNT and CDR2 is YYREEE in the germline V gene (reference sequence). This CDR3 comprises 13 residues. The DNA of the CDR3 is TGTGCCAGCAGCTTGGAACAGGGGGTTGAAGCTTTCTTT. Encoded protein: CASSLEQGVEAFF.

The rearrangement uses TRBV19 and TRBJ1-4, with D maybe TRBD1 (5 bases). CDR1 and CDR2 (germline): LNHDA, SQIVND (reference sequence). The V gene lost 5 bases and the J gene lost 2 bases, with 18 bases spanning the gap. The CDR3 spans 17 residues. The CDR3 loop is CASSPYTSRGTNEKLFF. CDR3 sequence (DNA): TGTGCCAGTAGTCCCTATACATCCCGGGGGACTAATGAAAAACTGTTTTTT.

This clone has a handful of counts. The rearrangement uses TRBV2 and TRBJ1-2, with a weak D call TRBD1 (6 bases). The V gene lost 9 bases and the J gene lost 4 bases, with 9 bases spanning the gap. This CDR3 is built from 11 residues. In germline, CDR1 is SNHLY, CDR2 FYNNEI. The CDR3 sequence is CASGGVYGYTF. DNA of the CDR3: TGTGCCAGTGGGGGCGTCTATGGCTACACCTTC. Based on the CDR3 plus reference TRBV2 and TRBJ1-2, the full variable domain is EPEVTQTPSHQVTQMGQEVILRCVPISNHLYFYWYRQILGQKVEFLVSFYNNEISEKSEIFDDQFSVERPDGSNFTLKIRSTKLEDSAMYFCASGGVYGYTFGSGTRLTVV.

The chain employs TRBV9 and TRBJ1-3; 10 bases match TRBD1. Germline values: CDR1 SGDLS, CDR2 YYNGEE. The CDR3 has 17 amino acids. V shed 0 bases and J 3 bases; nucleotides not matched to a gene: 6. CDR3 protein: CASSVATGGLYGNTIYF. DNA for the CDR3: TGTGCCAGCAGCGTAGCGACAGGGGGCTTATATGGAAACACCATATATTTT.

V is TRBV6-5 and J is TRBJ1-2; the D gene is possibly TRBD1 (5 bases). Trimming removed 5 bases from V and 4 bases from J, with 8 bases in between. The CDR3 has 12 amino acids. Germline CDR1 and CDR2: MNHEY and SVGAGI. The CDR3 DNA reads TGTGCCAGCAGTCTCGACAGCTATGGCTACACCTTC. Translation: CASSLDSYGYTF.

In its sample, this clone was seen once. V usage is TRBV2 and J usage is TRBJ2-1; 13 nucleotides agree with TRBD2. The CDR3 is 16 residues long. Germline CDR1 reads SNHLY; CDR2 reads FYNNEI. V shed 5 bases, J shed 1 base, and the junction held 2 bases outside the gene matches. The CDR3 DNA reads TGTGCCAGCAGTTCACTAGCGGGAGGGTCCTACAATGAGCAGTTCTTC. The encoded protein is CASSSLAGGSYNEQFF.

CDR3 in amino acids: CAISDPESGGYNEQFF. The CDR3 nucleotides are TGTGCCATCAGTGATCCCGAGAGCGGAGGATACAATGAGCAGTTCTTC. The chain joins TRBV10-3 to TRBJ2-1, with a tentative D call TRBD2 (5 bases). The germline gives CDR1 ENHRY, CDR2 SYGVKD. CDR3 size: 16 residues. V lost 3 bases and J 4 bases, leaving 16 bases between the germline ends.

The chain employs TRBV11-2 and TRBJ1-1, with a possible D match to TRBD1 (5 bases). The CDR3 has 13 amino acids. Germline CDR1 reads SGHAT; CDR2 reads FQNNGV. V was trimmed by 1 base and J by 7 bases, leaving 10 bases between them. The CDR3 DNA follows: TGTGCCAGCAGCTTAGTGGCAGGGAATGAAGCTTTCTTT. Its protein product is CASSLVAGNEAFF.

This sequence joins TRBV2 and TRBJ1-3; D not resolved. Trimming took off 4 bases at V and 0 bases at J, with 13 bases between the two ends. This CDR3 is 16 amino acids long. CDR1 SNHLY and CDR2 FYNNEI come from the germline V gene. The CDR3 DNA follows: TGTGCCAGCAGTGTACTATTGGCGAACTCTGGAAACACCATATATTTT. Translated: CASSVLLANSGNTIYF.

The chain has TRBV11-3 and TRBJ2-7, with 11 bases aligning to TRBD2. CDR3 length equals 19 residues. Germline CDR1 reads SGHNT; CDR2 reads YENEEA. Trimming took 5 bases from V and 0 from J; bases not matched to a gene: 15. In DNA form, the CDR3 reads TGTGCCAGCAGCCAATGGACTAGCGGGTCTACCCCGAGCTCCTACGAGCAGTACTTC. Translating it yields CASSQWTSGSTPSSYEQYF.